What follows describes a single T cell receptor (beta chain). This clone was seen just once. No antigen is known for it. No qualities accompany the bases; no much larger clone lies one base away. The sample originates from a study of blood T cell repertoires in COVID-19 (dated by TCRdb to the early 2020s). Regarding the complete study: Samples covering the acute and convalescent phases of COVID-19 were provided by collaborators in the United States, Italy and Spain. The prospective study material was composed of cDNA or gDNA derived from T cells, B-cell-depleted T cells, or PBMCs. Subjects who had been exposed to COVID-19, were actively infected with it, or had recovered from it provided the deeply sampled blood TCRbeta repertoires that made up the dataset. A freely available public database, intended as a resource for researchers studying the immune response to SARS-CoV-2, is where the repertoires were released. The samples were drawn from two sources: the first 160 participants of the ongoing ImmuneRACE study, and 1,000 to 1,500 subjects contributed by 6 global collaborators. Nearly every sample came with metadata listing a de-identified subject ID, COVID-19 status, age in years and sex. HLA class I and class II types, where available, came from metadata supplied by the sample provider rather than from assay-based typing.

The paper as a whole reports these results and caveats: The quantity of clinical and demographic metadata differed by source and by participant and was supplied without curation.

TCRbeta CDR3 regions were amplified from genomic DNA using the immunoSEQ Assay, a bias-controlled multiplex PCR. In the original analysis: The number of nucleated cells in each sample was estimated from the amplification of reference gene primers within the assay. To quantify the absolute abundance of each unique TCRbeta CDR3 rearrangement, sequence reads were collapsed and filtered. For each sample, productive Simpson clonality was calculated by taking the square root of Simpson's diversity index across productive rearrangements. TCRdb obtained this table from immuneACCESS and retained in-frame rearrangements with V and J assigned. These tables miss some clones; where compared with another copy, unresolved V genes account for less than half of the shortfall, and the remainder is unexplained. That table furnishes V, J and clone size, whereas the DNA furnished D and trimming. The sample yields roughly 150,000 clones; 78% were counted once. The top ten hold more than 11% of the sample.

Whole blood was collected in K2EDTA tubes by collaborating institutions according to the institutions' own protocols. Collaborator samples were shipped for TCRbeta analysis as frozen whole blood, isolated PBMCs, or DNA extracted from either sample type. From the cysteine through the phenylalanine, the CDR3 covers 14 amino acids. Only the CDR3 portion is preserved as DNA: 42 bases, with reading frame beginning at the first base. In the germline V gene, CDR1 corresponds to SNHLY and CDR2 to FYNNEI. Between the V and J ends, shortened by 8 bases and 2 bases respectively, the junction contains 15 bases.

The sample taken for sequencing was peripheral blood. This TCR was sampled from a woman at least 80 years old with acute or convalescent COVID-19. The chain is made from TRBV2 and TRBJ1-1; a tentative D match to TRBD1 spans 5 bases. This receptor has the CDR3 CASAGWGGNTEAFF. The bases are TGTGCCAGCGCAGGGTGGGGTGGCAACACTGAAGCTTTCTTT.